This T cell receptor (beta chain) emerged from a study of cytomegalovirus exposure and HLA in healthy donors. The study's findings and limits: Cytomegalovirus association was listed for under 200 TCR beta chains. Reported performance of the classifier showed diagnosis of cytomegalovirus status with high specificity and sensitivity.

Trimming removed 1 base at V and 7 bases at J, with 13 bases between. The CDR3 length is 14 residues. Germline CDR1 LNHDA, CDR2 SQIVND (reference sequence). At sampling all donors were nominally healthy, likely with unrecorded immune exposures. The PCR used 60 Vbeta and 13 Jbeta primers. TCRdb's copy holds only in-frame clones and misses some; the assay was immunoSEQ multiplex PCR. Of around 230,000 clones listed, about 75% were seen once; the top ten hold around 1.9%. On this clone itself: Its antigen is undetermined.

This clonotype originated in a male donor in good health and CMV-seronegative. Sequenced: PBMCs. The rearrangement links TRBV19 to TRBJ1-1, with D uncertain. The CDR3 loop is CASSIGGNFREAFF. In DNA form, the CDR3 reads TGTGCCAGTAGTATAGGAGGAAACTTCCGTGAAGCTTTCTTT.